This T cell receptor beta chain was found in a study of CXCR3 chemokines and chemotherapy response in bladder cancer. MiXCR, run by TCRdb on the PCR reads, gives a single entry per CDR3 protein. This table has around 8,800 distinct CDR3 sequences, more than 20% appearing once. In the case of this clonotype: A far larger clone differs by one base, so this is likely a read error.

Germline assignment: CDR1 MNHNS and CDR2 SASEGT. The CDR3 has 15 amino acids. Sample acquisition took place from a patient whose treatment included neoadjuvant chemotherapy. The rearrangement uses TRBV6-1 and TRBJ2-7, with 9 bases aligning to TRBD2. This clonotype was sampled from a human donor with bladder cancer that did not respond to neoadjuvant chemotherapy. CDR3 DNA: TGTGCCAGCAGCCTTGAAGCGGGGGGCCCCTACAAGCAGTACTTC. The encoded protein is CASSLEAGGPYKQYF.